This entry lists 3 T cell receptor beta chains sequenced from one sample in a study of T cells in Graves' hyperthyroidism and ophthalmopathy. The CDR3 regions of TCR beta were amplified from RNA transcripts. Initially, a first-round RT-PCR of the TCR CDR3 employed the HTBI primer set. TCRdb reprocessed the multiplex PCR reads via MiXCR and lists one record per CDR3 protein. The sample lists 400,000 or so distinct CDR3 sequences, more than 14% occurring once. The sample was blood. The receptors were sampled from a woman aged 25 to 45 with Graves' ophthalmopathy.

This clonotype was observed many times. The chain joins TRBV6-1 to TRBJ1-2; D gene ambiguous. The V gene lost 5 bases and the J gene lost 0 bases, with 13 bases spanning the gap. CDR1 MNHNS and CDR2 SASEGT come from the germline V gene. CDR3 size: 15 residues. CDR3 DNA: TGTGCCAGCAGTTATAGCCGGGAAGCTAACTATGGCTACACCTTC. Amino acid sequence: CASSYSREANYGYTF.

This clonotype was seen a few times. V usage is TRBV19 and J usage is TRBJ2-2; D is uncertain. CDR3 length: 12 amino acids. Germline CDR1 LNHDA, CDR2 SQIVND (reference sequence). Trimming shortened V by 6 bases and J by 6 bases, and 8 bases separated the two germline ends. As DNA, the CDR3 is TGTGCCAGTAGGGTTCGGGCCGGGGAGCTGTTTTTT. The encoded protein is CASRVRAGELFF.

This clonotype came up many times. The rearrangement links TRBV5-5 to TRBJ2-7; TRBD2 matches 8 bases. After removal of 0 bases from V and 2 bases from J, the junction contained 4 bases not matched to a gene. Germline CDR1 SGHKS, CDR2 YYEKEE (reference sequence). The CDR3 runs to 15 residues. Here the CDR3 reads CASSLAGGPPYEQYF. CDR3 nucleotide sequence: TGTGCCAGCAGCTTGGCGGGGGGGCCCCCCTACGAGCAGTACTTC.